Shown below are 19 T cell receptor beta chains from a single sample sequenced in a study of blood T cells in healthy people across ages. A second PCR, run for roughly 6 to 11 cycles, used a sample-barcoded 5' primer plus a J-beta primer mix. TCRdb re-analysed the 5' RACE reads in MiXCR, keeping a single row per CDR3 protein. The sample contains roughly 1,500,000 distinct CDR3 sequences, around 36% of which appear only once. Sequenced sample: blood. Receptors originate from a woman in her 30s in good health.

The chain combines TRBV7-2 with TRBJ1-2; D is uncertain. Germline V gene sequence: CDR1 SGHTA, CDR2 FQGNSA. The CDR3 consists of 14 residues. Deletions cut 1 base from V and 6 bases from J, with 12 bases between. Here the CDR3 reads CASSLGPATDGYTF. CDR3 DNA: TGTGCCAGCAGCTTAGGGCCAGCTACCGATGGCTACACCTTC.

This clonotype was observed a handful of times. The chain recombines TRBV11-2 with TRBJ2-5, with TRBD1 matching over 7 bases. The ends lost 8 bases at V and 5 bases at J; junction bases unmatched: 8. Looked up from germline, CDR1 is SGHAT and CDR2 is FQNNGV. The CDR3 has 13 residues. CDR3 coding DNA: TGTGCCAGCGGAAAGGGACAGCAGGAGACCCAGTACTTC. The encoded protein is CASGKGQQETQYF.

This chain connects TRBV12-3 or TRBV12-4 to TRBJ1-1; no firm D call. The CDR3 spans 13 residues. The V gene lost 4 bases and the J gene lost 5 bases, with 11 bases spanning the gap. The CDR3 here is CASSSGSRTEAFF. The CDR3 region has the DNA TGTGCCAGCAGTTCGGGGTCGAGGACTGAAGCTTTCTTT.

About this clonotype itself: A read error is likely, as this CDR3 ends without the conserved phenylalanine or tryptophan. The rearrangement uses TRBV7-3 and TRBJ2-3; 7 nucleotides agree with TRBD2. The germline CDR1 and CDR2 sequences are SGHTA and FQGTGA. This CDR3 is 16 amino acids long. The ends lost 5 bases at V and 3 bases at J; junction bases unmatched: 11. CDR3 nucleotides: TGTGCCAGCAGCCCAGGGACTACCCCTGGGACAGATACGCAGTATTAT. This translates into CASSPGTTPGTDTQYY.

The chain uses TRBV6-6 and TRBJ2-1, with 7 bases aligning to TRBD2. CDR3 length equals 16 residues. Unmatched junction bases numbered 15, after V lost 6 bases and J lost 7 bases. The V gene's germline CDR1 is MNHNY and CDR2 SVGAGI (reference sequence). CDR3 region: CASRISAGIAGNEQFF. Here the CDR3 DNA reads TGTGCCAGCAGAATCAGCGCCGGGATAGCGGGTAATGAGCAGTTCTTC.

This chain joins TRBV20-1 and TRBJ2-5; 11 nucleotides agree with TRBD2. The V and J ends lost 3 bases and 5 bases, in that order; junction bases with no gene match: 8. This CDR3 comprises 15 residues. CDR1 is DFQATT and CDR2 is SNEGSKA in the germline V gene (reference sequence). Here the CDR3 DNA reads TGCAGTGCTAGTTCGACTAGCGGGAATTGGGAGACCCAGTACTTC. Its translation is CSASSTSGNWETQYF.

V and J are TRBV2 and TRBJ2-4; D is undetermined. The CDR3 contains 14 residues. Deletions cut 7 bases from V and 3 bases from J, with 13 bases between. The germline V gene encodes CDR1 SNHLY and CDR2 FYNNEI. CDR3 sequence (DNA): TGTGCCAGCAACGACTTTAAACACAAAAACATTCAGTACTTC. Translating gives CASNDFKHKNIQYF.

In its sample, this clonotype was seen many times. The V call is TRBV11-2, the J call TRBJ2-6; 10 nucleotides agree with TRBD1. This CDR3 region has 21 residues. Germline CDR1 SGHAT, CDR2 FQNNGV. The junction had 20 bases not matched to a gene; V was cut back by 5 bases and J by 4 bases. CDR3 DNA: TGTGCCAGCAGCCGGACAGGGGGTTTCGCGGGAGTAAGGCTCGGGGCCAACGTCCTGACTTTC. This encodes CASSRTGGFAGVRLGANVLTF.

This sequence joins TRBV20-1 and TRBJ1-4; no reliable D call. Per the germline V gene, CDR1 is DFQATT and CDR2 is SNEGSKA (reference sequence). The germline V and J ends were trimmed by 5 bases and 3 bases, with 13 bases remaining between them. The CDR3 runs 14 residues. CDR3 protein: CSAPRVGSNEKLFF. The CDR3 DNA reads as TGCAGTGCTCCGCGGGTGGGATCTAATGAAAAACTGTTTTTT.

This chain connects TRBV5-1 to TRBJ1-1; D is perhaps TRBD1 (6 bases). Germline V gene sequence: CDR1 SGHRS, CDR2 YFSETQ. The CDR3 is 15 residues long. The V end lost 4 bases, the J end lost 4 bases, and 17 bases lay between the germline ends. The CDR3 is CASSIGQTSPTEAFF. CDR3 in DNA: TGCGCCAGCAGCATAGGACAGACGAGCCCCACTGAAGCTTTCTTT.

Remarks on this clonotype: A read error is possible here, since a much larger clone lies one base away. The V and J genes are TRBV7-3 and TRBJ2-3; D possibly corresponds to TRBD2 (6 bases). V was pared by 4 bases and J by 7 bases, with 15 bases between. Germline CDR1 and CDR2: SGHTA and FQGTGA. There are 14 residues in the CDR3. The CDR3 spells CASSSTGGEYTQYF. The CDR3 DNA is TGTGCCAGCAGCTCGACTGGCGGGGAATATACGCAGTATTTT. Looking up the rest from reference TRBV7-3 and TRBJ2-3 gives the full variable domain: GAGVSQTPSNKVTEKGKYVELRCDPISGHTALYWYRQSLGQGPEFLIYFQGTGAADDSGLPNDRFFAVRPEGSVSTLKIQRTERGDSAVYLCASSSTGGEYTQYFGPGTRLTVL.

This clonotype showed up many times. The rearrangement uses TRBV5-1 and TRBJ2-5, with D possibly called TRBD1 or TRBD2 (5 bases each). V was trimmed by 4 bases and J by 5 bases, leaving 15 bases between them. The CDR3 is 14 amino acids. Looked up from germline, CDR1 is SGHRS and CDR2 is YFSETQ. This CDR3 reads CASSHSGTKETQYF. In DNA, the CDR3 is TGCGCCAGCAGCCACTCCGGGACCAAGGAGACCCAGTACTTC.

The chain employs TRBV9 and TRBJ1-1; D is uncertain. Trimming shortened V by 4 bases and J by 2 bases, and 12 bases separated the two germline ends. This CDR3 has 14 residues. The germline V gene encodes CDR1 SGDLS and CDR2 YYNGEE. For the CDR3, the DNA is TGTGCCAGCAGCCCCCGGTTCGAAAACACTGAAGCTTTCTTT. It encodes CASSPRFENTEAFF.

With regard to this clonotype: This sequence may be a read error, since a much larger clone differs from it by one base. V and J are TRBV4-1 and TRBJ2-5; a possible D gene is TRBD1 (6 bases). Germline assignment: CDR1 MGHRA and CDR2 YSYEKL. CDR3 size: 16 residues. The CDR3 loop is CAGSRTPGVPQETQYF. The CDR3 DNA reads TGCGCCGGCAGCCGGACCCCAGGGGTTCCCCAAGAGACCCAGTACTTC.

This clonotype showed up just once. This chain connects TRBV20-1 to TRBJ2-1; D not resolved. The germline CDR1 and CDR2 sequences are DFQATT and SNEGSKA (reference sequence). The ends were cut back, 6 bases at V and 9 bases at J, with 18 bases in the middle. The CDR3 extends over 13 amino acids. The CDR3 loop reads CSAPPGGRGEQFF. CDR3 sequence (DNA): TGCAGTGCACCTCCCGGTGGGCGAGGTGAGCAGTTCTTC.

This clonotype has only a few counts. An end of the junction does not agree with germline; a read error may underlie this. The chain recombines TRBV7-9 with TRBJ2-1, with D perhaps being TRBD1 or TRBD2 (5 bases each). The CDR3 is 17 residues long. In germline, CDR1 is SEHNR, CDR2 FQNEAQ (reference sequence). As DNA, the CDR3 is TGTGCCAGCAGCTTAGGGTCGTGGGACCAACATAACAATGGGCAGTTCTTC. This gives the protein CASSLGSWDQHNNGQFF.

The chain carries TRBV4-1 and TRBJ1-6; the D gene is possibly TRBD1 (6 bases). The V gene lost 5 bases and the J gene lost 4 bases, with 12 bases spanning the gap. CDR3 length equals 15 residues. The germline CDR1 and CDR2 sequences are MGHRA and YSYEKL. CDR3: CASSDRDTYNSPLHF. In nucleotides, the CDR3 is TGCGCCAGCAGCGACCGGGACACGTATAATTCACCCCTCCACTTT.

V usage is TRBV20-1 and J usage is TRBJ1-6; D unclear. The CDR3 is 13 residues long. Germline CDR1 DFQATT, CDR2 SNEGSKA (reference sequence). CDR3 amino acids: CTTFRQDNSPLHF. The CDR3 DNA sequence: TGCACCACCTTTCGGCAGGATAATTCACCCCTCCACTTT.

Points on this clonotype: Relative to the germline gene, one junction end is altered; a read error may explain this. The chain links TRBV20-1 to TRBJ2-7; TRBD1 is a possible D gene (5 bases). Germline V gene data show CDR1 as DFQATT and CDR2 as SNEGSKA (reference sequence). The CDR3 is made up of 13 amino acids. This CDR3 reads CSDRLQGPYEQYF. The CDR3 bases are TGCAGTGATAGACTCCAGGGCCCCTACGAGCAGTACTTC.